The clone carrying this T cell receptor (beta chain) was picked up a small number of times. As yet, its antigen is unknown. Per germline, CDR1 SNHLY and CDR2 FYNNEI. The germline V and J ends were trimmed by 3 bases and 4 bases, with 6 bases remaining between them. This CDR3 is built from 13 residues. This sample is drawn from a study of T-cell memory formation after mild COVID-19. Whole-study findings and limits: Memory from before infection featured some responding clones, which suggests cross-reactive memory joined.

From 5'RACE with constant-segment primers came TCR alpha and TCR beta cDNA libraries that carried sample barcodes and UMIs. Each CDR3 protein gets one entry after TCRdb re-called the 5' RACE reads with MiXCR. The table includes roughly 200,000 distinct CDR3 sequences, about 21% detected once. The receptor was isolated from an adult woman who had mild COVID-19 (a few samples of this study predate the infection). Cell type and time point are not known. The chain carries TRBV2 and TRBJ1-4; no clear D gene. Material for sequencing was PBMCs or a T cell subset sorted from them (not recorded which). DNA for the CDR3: TGTGCCAGCAGTGATGAAAGTAATGAAAAACTGTTTTTT. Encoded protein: CASSDESNEKLFF. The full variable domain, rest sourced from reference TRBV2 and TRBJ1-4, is EPEVTQTPSHQVTQMGQEVILRCVPISNHLYFYWYRQILGQKVEFLVSFYNNEISEKSEIFDDQFSVERPDGSNFTLKIRSTKLEDSAMYFCASSDESNEKLFFGSGTQLSVL.